This T cell receptor beta chain was captured in a study of T cells in Graves' hyperthyroidism and ophthalmopathy. Overall study results and limits: Ophthalmopathy could be told apart from stable hyperthyroidism with a 13 V-J model. Clonotypes that were expanded in thyroid above 0.001 mostly appeared in blood too.

There were TCR beta CDR3 regions amplified from RNA transcripts. RT-PCR in the first round (using the HTBI primer set) targeted the TCR CDR3. TCRdb re-derived calls from the multiplex PCR reads in MiXCR, one entry per CDR3 protein. The sample yields about 400,000 distinct CDR3 sequences, about 14% seen once. This clonotype was found many times. Its cognate antigen is unknown. The CDR3 has 14 residues. Germline CDR1 DFQATT, CDR2 SNEGSKA (reference sequence). The V gene lost 0 bases and the J gene lost 2 bases, with 10 bases spanning the gap. Investigators excluded patients with uncontrolled infection, other autoimmune disease, pregnancy or lactation. Thyroid ultrasound and orbital computed tomography, with clinical symptoms and serum thyroxine and TRAb, informed diagnoses.

Sequencing was performed on blood. This chain links TRBV20-1 with TRBJ2-5; perhaps TRBD1 as D (5 bases). This sequence was found in a woman aged 25 to 39 with Graves' ophthalmopathy. The CDR3 bases are TGCAGTGCTAGAGATTTCAGACAGCAAGAGACCCAGTACTTC. It codes for CSARDFRQQETQYF.